These 4 T cell receptor beta chains originate from one sample sequenced in a study of early T cells in non-severe SARS-CoV-2 infection. MiXCR, run by TCRdb on the 5' RACE reads, gives a single entry per CDR3 protein. The sample shows around 77,000 distinct CDR3 sequences, 9% to 15% of them seen only once. The material was whole blood, obtained at baseline. These receptors were taken from an adult who was a healthcare worker with PCR-confirmed SARS-CoV-2 infection or an uninfected control (not recorded which). The donor label of this sample is uncertain.

The sample holds many counts of this clonotype. The rearrangement uses TRBV6-5 and TRBJ2-5; 8 bases map to TRBD1. J gave up 3 bases and V 6 bases, and 15 bases lay outside the gene matches. This CDR3 comprises 17 residues. Germline lookup yields CDR1 MNHEY and CDR2 SVGAGI. CDR3 sequence (DNA): TGTGCCAGCAGACGCGACAGGGGCGCAAGTTTCGAAGAGACCCAGTACTTC. Protein: CASRRDRGASFEETQYF.

J is TRBJ1-4 and V is TRBV4-1; 12 bases align to TRBD1. Germline V gene data show CDR1 as MGHRA and CDR2 as YSYEKL. The CDR3 is made up of 17 amino acids. V was clipped by 3 bases and J by 8 bases; unmatched bases: 10. The CDR3 reads CASSQPGQGALREKLFF. The CDR3 DNA sequence: TGCGCCAGCAGCCAGCCGGGACAGGGGGCCCTACGGGAAAAACTGTTTTTT.

The V call is TRBV2, the J call TRBJ2-4, with 11 nucleotides matching TRBD2. Germline V CDR1 and CDR2: SNHLY, FYNNEI. V trimming: 6 bases; J trimming: 8 bases; junction bases outside the gene matches: 9. This CDR3 has 15 amino acids. As DNA, the CDR3 is TGTGCCAGCAGACGAATTAGCGGGGGGGCGGACATTCAGTACTTC. Translating gives CASRRISGGADIQYF.

The chain has TRBV20-1 and TRBJ2-2, with D unresolved. V was pared by 5 bases and J by 7 bases, with 11 bases between. The germline gives CDR1 DFQATT, CDR2 SNEGSKA (reference sequence). This CDR3 region has 12 residues. The DNA of the CDR3 is TGCAGTGCTGAAGGGATCGGCGGGGAGCTGTTTTTT. As protein: CSAEGIGGELFF.